This T cell receptor beta chain derives from a study of blood T cell dynamics during melanoma immunotherapy. V was clipped by 0 bases and J by 2 bases, with 5 bases between them. The CDR3 has 14 amino acids. CDR1 is GTSNPN, CDR2 SVGIG, per germline (reference sequence). A fixed DNA input of approximately 400 ng was used per bulk PBMC sample. The table came from immunoSEQ multiplex PCR; TCRdb's copy has only in-frame clones and leaves some out. The sample shows about 7,200 clones, 80% to 85% of them seen only once. Stated time point: pre-treatment baseline. This TCR derives from a human donor with melanoma. This material consisted of blood, taken from a patient treated with checkpoint blockade. The gene calls are TRBV30 and TRBJ2-6; D call uncertain. CDR3 loop: CAWSVWAGANVLTF. The CDR3 bases are TGTGCCTGGAGTGTGTGGGCTGGGGCCAACGTCCTGACTTTC.